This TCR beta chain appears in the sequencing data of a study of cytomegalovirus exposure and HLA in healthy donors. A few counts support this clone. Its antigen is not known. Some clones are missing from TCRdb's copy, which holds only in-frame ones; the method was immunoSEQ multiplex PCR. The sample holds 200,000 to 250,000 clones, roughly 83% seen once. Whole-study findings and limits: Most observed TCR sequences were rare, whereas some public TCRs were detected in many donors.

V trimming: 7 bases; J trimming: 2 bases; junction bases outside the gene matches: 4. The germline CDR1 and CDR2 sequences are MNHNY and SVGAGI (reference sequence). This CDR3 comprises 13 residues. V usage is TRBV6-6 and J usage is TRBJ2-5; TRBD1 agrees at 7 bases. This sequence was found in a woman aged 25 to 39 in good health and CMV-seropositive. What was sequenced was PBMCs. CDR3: CASNDREQETQYF. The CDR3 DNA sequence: TGTGCCAGCAATGACAGGGAACAAGAGACCCAGTACTTC.